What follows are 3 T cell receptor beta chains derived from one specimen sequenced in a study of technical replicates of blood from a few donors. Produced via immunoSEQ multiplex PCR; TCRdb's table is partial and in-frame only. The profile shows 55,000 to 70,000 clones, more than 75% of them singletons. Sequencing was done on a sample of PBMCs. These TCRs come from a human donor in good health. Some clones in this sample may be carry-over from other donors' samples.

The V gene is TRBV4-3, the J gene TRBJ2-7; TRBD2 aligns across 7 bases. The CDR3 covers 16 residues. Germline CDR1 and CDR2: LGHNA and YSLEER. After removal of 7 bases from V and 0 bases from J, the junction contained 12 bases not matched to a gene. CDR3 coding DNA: TGCGCCAGCACCCGCTCCCTAGCGGCCAGCTCCTACGAGCAGTACTTC. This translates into CASTRSLAASSYEQYF.

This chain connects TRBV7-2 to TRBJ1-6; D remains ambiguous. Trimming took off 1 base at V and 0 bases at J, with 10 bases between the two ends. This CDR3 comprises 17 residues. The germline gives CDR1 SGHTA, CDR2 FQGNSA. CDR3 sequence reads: CASSLELVNSYNSPLHF. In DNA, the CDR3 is TGTGCCAGCAGCTTAGAGTTAGTGAACTCCTATAATTCACCCCTCCACTTT. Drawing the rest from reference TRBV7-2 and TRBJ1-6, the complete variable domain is GAGVSQSPSNKVTEKGKDVELRCDPISGHTALYWYRQSLGQGLEFLIYFQGNSAPDKSGLPSDRFSAERTGGSVSTLTIQRTQQEDSAVYLCASSLELVNSYNSPLHFGNGTRLTVT.

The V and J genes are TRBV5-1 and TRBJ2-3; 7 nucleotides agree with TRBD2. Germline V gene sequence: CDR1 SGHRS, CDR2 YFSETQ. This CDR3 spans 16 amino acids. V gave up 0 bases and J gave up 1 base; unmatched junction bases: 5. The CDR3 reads CASSLDGGGRTDTQYF. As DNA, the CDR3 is TGCGCCAGCAGCTTGGATGGCGGGGGTCGCACAGATACGCAGTATTTT. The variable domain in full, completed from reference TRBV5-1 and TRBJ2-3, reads KAGVTQTPRYLIKTRGQQVTLSCSPISGHRSVSWYQQTPGQGLQFLFEYFSETQRNKGNFPGRFSGRQFSNSRSEMNVSTLELGDSALYLCASSLDGGGRTDTQYFGPGTRLTVL.